This TCR beta chain was recorded in a study of blood T cell repertoires in COVID-19 (dated by TCRdb to the early 2020s). Regarding the complete study: Collaborator samples came from the United States, Italy and Spain and covered acute and convalescent phases of COVID-19. Samples were obtained from the ongoing ImmuneRACE study (first 160 participants) and from over 1,000 subjects provided by 6 global collaborators. HLA class I and class II types, where available, came from metadata supplied by the sample provider rather than from assay-based typing. Deeply sampled blood TCRbeta repertoires from subjects exposed to, actively infected with, or recovered from COVID-19 were included in the dataset. A freely available public database, intended as a resource for researchers studying the immune response to SARS-CoV-2, is where the repertoires were released. A de-identified subject ID, COVID-19 status, age in years and sex were almost always included in the sample metadata. The prospective study material was composed of cDNA or gDNA derived from T cells, B-cell-depleted T cells, or PBMCs. The investigation overall reported the following: Clinical and demographic metadata were provided uncurated, with the amount varying by source and participant.

Participants in the prospective study were aged roughly 18 to 90 years, lived in over 20 United States geographic areas, and enrolled through a virtual design. To assign participants to cohorts, the prospective study relied on clinical history that participants themselves reported in a screening survey and a study questionnaire. Recovered participants in ImmuneRACE Cohort 3 were defined as having two consecutive negative NP/OP PCR tests, clearance from a healthcare professional, or resolution of symptoms. Each participant in the prospective study had whole blood, serum and a nasopharyngeal or oropharyngeal swab collected by mobile phlebotomists. Over an approximately 2-month period, participants in the prospective study had the option of providing additional blood draws and questionnaires. Prospective study blood samples were shipped either frozen or at room temperature before DNA extraction. TCRbeta CDR3 regions were amplified from genomic DNA by means of the immunoSEQ Assay, a bias-controlled multiplex PCR. As for the authors' bioinformatics: Nucleated cell counts per sample were estimated from amplification of reference gene primers within the assay. To quantify the absolute abundance of each unique TCRbeta CDR3 rearrangement, sequence reads were collapsed and filtered. For each sample, productive Simpson clonality was calculated as the square root of Simpson's diversity index over productive rearrangements. TCRdb's version of the immuneACCESS table is confined to in-frame rearrangements and falls short of the full clone set. An unresolved V gene accounts for under half of the shortfall where checked; the remainder is of unknown origin. The V and J calls and clone size were taken over from that table, and D and trimming were inferred from the DNA. The sample profile shows 150,000 to 200,000 clones; more than 75% of them were found once. The leading ten clones occupy less than 8% of the sample.

For this clone: Its cognate antigen has yet to be identified. Base quality data are lacking; no much larger clone is found one base away.

From a lookup of the germline V gene, CDR1 and CDR2 are SNHLY and FYNNEI. The cysteine opens and the phenylalanine closes a CDR3 of 12 amino acids. Solely the CDR3 DNA is kept, with 36 bases framed from the first base. This TCR derives from a woman in her forties or fifties who had recovered from COVID-19. The specimen was PBMCs or T cells enriched from blood (not recorded which). The V and J segments used are TRBV2 and TRBJ2-3; no D gene is confidently identified. Read as DNA, the sequence is TGTGTCTCTGAGTTGAGCACAGATACGCAGTATTTT. Its protein product is CVSELSTDTQYF.